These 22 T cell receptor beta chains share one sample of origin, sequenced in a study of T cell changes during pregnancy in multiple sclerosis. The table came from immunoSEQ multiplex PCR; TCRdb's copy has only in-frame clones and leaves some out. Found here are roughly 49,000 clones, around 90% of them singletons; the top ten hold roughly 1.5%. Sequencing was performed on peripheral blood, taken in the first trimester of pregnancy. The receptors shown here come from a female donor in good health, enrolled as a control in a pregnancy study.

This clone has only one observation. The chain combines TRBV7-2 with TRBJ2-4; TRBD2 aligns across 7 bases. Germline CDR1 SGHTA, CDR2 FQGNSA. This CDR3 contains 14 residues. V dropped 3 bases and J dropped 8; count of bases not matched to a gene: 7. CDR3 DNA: TGTGCCAGCAGCTTTGGGACGGGGGGTTACATTCAGTACTTC. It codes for CASSFGTGGYIQYF.

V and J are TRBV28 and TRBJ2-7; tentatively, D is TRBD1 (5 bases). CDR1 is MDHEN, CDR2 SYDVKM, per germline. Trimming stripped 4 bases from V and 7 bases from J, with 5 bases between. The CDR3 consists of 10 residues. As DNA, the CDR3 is TGTGCCAGCAGTTCAGGGGAGCAGTACTTC. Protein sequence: CASSSGEQYF.

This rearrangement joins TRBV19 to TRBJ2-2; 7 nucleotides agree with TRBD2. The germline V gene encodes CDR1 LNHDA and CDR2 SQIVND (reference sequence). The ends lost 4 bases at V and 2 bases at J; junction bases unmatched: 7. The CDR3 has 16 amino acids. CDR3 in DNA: TGTGCCAGTAGTAAGATGGGAGGGGCAAACACCGGGGAGCTGTTTTTT. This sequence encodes CASSKMGGANTGELFF.

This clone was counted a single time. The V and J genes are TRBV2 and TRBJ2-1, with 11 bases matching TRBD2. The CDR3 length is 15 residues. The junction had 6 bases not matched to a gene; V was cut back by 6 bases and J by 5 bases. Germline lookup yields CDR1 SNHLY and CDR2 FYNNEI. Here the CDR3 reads CASRTTSGGHNEQFF. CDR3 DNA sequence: TGTGCCAGCAGGACAACTAGCGGGGGACACAATGAGCAGTTCTTC.

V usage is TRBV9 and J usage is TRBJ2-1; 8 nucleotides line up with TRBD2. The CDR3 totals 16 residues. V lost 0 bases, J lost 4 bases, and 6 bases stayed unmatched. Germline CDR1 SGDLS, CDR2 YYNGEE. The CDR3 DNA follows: TGTGCCAGCAGCGTAGTTCCGGGGGGGCCTTACAATGAGCAGTTCTTC. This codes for CASSVVPGGPYNEQFF.

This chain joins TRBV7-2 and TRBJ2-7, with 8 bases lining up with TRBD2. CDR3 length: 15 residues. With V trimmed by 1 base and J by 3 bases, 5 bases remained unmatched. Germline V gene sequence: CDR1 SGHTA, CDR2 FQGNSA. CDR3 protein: CASSLGTSGFYEQYF. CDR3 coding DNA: TGTGCCAGCAGCTTAGGTACTAGCGGATTCTACGAGCAGTACTTC.

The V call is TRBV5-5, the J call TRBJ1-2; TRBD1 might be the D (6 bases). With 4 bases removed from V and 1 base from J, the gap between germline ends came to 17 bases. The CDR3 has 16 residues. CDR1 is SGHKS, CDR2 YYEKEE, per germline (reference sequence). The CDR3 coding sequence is TGTGCCAGCAGCCAATTTGGCCTAGGGGGTAACTATGGCTACACCTTC. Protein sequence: CASSQFGLGGNYGYTF.

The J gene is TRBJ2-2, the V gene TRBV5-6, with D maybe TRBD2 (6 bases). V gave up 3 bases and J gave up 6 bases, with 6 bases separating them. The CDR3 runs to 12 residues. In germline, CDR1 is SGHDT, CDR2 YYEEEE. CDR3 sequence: CASSWEAGELFF. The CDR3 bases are TGTGCCAGCAGCTGGGAGGCCGGGGAGCTGTTTTTT.

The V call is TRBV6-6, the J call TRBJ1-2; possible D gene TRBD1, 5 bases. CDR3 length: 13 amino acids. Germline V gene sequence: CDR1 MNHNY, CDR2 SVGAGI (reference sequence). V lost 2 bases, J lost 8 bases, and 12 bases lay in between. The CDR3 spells CASSYSGDSGYTF. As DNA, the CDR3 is TGTGCCAGCAGTTACAGTGGCGACAGCGGCTACACCTTC.

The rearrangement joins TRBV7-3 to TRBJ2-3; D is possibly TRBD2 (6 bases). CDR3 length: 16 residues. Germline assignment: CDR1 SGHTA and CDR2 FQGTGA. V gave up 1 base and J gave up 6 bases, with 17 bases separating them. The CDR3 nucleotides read TGTGCCAGCAGCTTAAGTGGGGGGAACCTTTGGGATACGCAGTATTTT. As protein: CASSLSGGNLWDTQYF.

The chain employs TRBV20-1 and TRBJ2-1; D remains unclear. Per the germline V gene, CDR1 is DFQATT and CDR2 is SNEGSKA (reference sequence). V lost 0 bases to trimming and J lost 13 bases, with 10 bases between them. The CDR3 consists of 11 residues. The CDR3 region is CSARDDLTQFF. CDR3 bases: TGCAGTGCTAGAGACGACTTAACTCAGTTCTTC.

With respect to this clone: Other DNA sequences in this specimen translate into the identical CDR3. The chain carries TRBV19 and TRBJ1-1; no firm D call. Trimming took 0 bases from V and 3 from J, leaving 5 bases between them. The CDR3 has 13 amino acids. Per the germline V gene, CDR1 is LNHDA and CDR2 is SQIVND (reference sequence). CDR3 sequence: CASSIDRDTEAFF. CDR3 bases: TGTGCCAGTAGTATAGATCGGGACACTGAAGCTTTCTTT.

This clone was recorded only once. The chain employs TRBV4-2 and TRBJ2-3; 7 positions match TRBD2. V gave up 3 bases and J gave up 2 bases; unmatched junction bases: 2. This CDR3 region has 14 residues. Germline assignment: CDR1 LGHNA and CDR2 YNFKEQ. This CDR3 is CASSQGGNTDTQYF. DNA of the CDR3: TGTGCCAGCAGCCAGGGAGGGAACACAGATACGCAGTATTTT.

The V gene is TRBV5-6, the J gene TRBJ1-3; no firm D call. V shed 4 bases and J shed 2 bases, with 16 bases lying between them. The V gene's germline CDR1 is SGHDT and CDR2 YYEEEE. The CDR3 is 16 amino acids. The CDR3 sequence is CASSGRIGRAGNTIYF. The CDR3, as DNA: TGTGCCAGCAGCGGACGGATAGGGAGGGCTGGAAACACCATATATTTT.

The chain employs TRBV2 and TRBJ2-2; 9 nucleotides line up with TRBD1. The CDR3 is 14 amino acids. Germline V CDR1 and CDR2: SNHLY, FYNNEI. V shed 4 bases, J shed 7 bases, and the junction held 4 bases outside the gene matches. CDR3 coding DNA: TGTGCCAGCAGTGGGACAGGGGCGATCGGGGAGCTGTTTTTT. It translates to CASSGTGAIGELFF.

CDR3 in DNA: TGTGCCATCAGTGAGTCGAGACAGAACCAAGAGACCCAGTACTTC. Translated: CAISESRQNQETQYF. This rearrangement joins TRBV10-3 to TRBJ2-5; D possibly corresponds to TRBD1 (5 bases). CDR1 is ENHRY, CDR2 SYGVKD, per germline. CDR3 length: 15 residues. Trimming left V 0 bases short and J 0 bases short, with 8 bases between.

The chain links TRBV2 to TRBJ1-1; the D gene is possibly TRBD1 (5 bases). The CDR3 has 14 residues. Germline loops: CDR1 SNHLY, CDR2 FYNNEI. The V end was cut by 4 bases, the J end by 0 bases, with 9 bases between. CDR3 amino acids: CASSVNRLNTEAFF. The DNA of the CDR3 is TGTGCCAGCAGTGTGAACAGGCTGAACACTGAAGCTTTCTTT.

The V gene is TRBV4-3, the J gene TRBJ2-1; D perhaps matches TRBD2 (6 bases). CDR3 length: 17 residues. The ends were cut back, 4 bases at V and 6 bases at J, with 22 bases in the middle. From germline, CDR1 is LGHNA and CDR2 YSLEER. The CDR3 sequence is CASSRQAEAGYGNEQFF. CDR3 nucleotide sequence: TGCGCCAGCAGCCGCCAGGCCGAGGCGGGATACGGCAATGAGCAGTTCTTC.

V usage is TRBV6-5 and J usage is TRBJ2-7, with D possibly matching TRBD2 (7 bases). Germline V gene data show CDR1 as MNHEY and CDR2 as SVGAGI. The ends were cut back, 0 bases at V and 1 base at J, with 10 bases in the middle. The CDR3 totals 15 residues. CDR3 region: CASSYSGGRSYEQYF. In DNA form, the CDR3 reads TGTGCCAGCAGTTACTCGGGGGGGCGGTCCTACGAGCAGTACTTC.

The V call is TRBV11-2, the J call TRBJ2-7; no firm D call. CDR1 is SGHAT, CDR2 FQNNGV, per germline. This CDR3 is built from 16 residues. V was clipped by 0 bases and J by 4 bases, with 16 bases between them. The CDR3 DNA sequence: TGTGCCAGCAGCTTAGATACGGCTCCAGGTCCTTACGAGCAGTACTTC. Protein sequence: CASSLDTAPGPYEQYF.

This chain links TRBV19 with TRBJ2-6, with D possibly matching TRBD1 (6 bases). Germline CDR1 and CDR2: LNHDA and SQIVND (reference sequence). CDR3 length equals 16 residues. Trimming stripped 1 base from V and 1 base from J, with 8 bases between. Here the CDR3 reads CASSIAQGSGANVLTF. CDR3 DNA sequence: TGTGCCAGTAGTATAGCACAGGGTTCTGGGGCCAACGTCCTGACTTTC. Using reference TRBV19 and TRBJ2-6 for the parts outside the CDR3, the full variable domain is DGGITQSPKYLFRKEGQNVTLSCEQNLNHDAMYWYRQDPGQGLRLIYYSQIVNDFQKGDIAEGYSVSREKKESFPLTVTSAQKNPTAFYLCASSIAQGSGANVLTFGAGSRLTVL.

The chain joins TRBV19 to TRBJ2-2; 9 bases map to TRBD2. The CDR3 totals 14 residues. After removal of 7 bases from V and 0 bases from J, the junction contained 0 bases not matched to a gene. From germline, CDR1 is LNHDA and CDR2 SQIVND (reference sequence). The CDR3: CASTSGTNTGELFF. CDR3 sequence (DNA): TGTGCCAGTACTAGCGGGACGAACACCGGGGAGCTGTTTTTT.